This entry lists 19 T cell receptor beta chains sequenced from one sample in a study of OX40 agonist ivuxolimab in advanced cancers. Assay used: immunoSEQ multiplex PCR; TCRdb lists only in-frame clones, some missing. The table lists around 50,000 clones, around 90% of them singletons, with roughly 48% in the top ten. Sequenced material: CD4+ or CD8+ T cells sorted from blood, taken in a trial of the OX40 agonist ivuxolimab. The receptors shown here come from an adult with an advanced solid tumor such as melanoma, head and neck, liver or kidney cancer.

This chain uses TRBV7-9 with TRBJ2-2; possibly TRBD2 for D (5 bases). Trimming shortened V by 1 base and J by 0 bases, and 12 bases separated the two germline ends. Germline-derived CDR1 and CDR2 are SEHNR and FQNEAQ (reference sequence). This CDR3 has 17 residues. As DNA, the CDR3 is TGTGCCAGCAGCTTAGGGGAGTCCTACGCGAACACCGGGGAGCTGTTTTTT. This sequence encodes CASSLGESYANTGELFF.

The V and J genes are TRBV11-2 and TRBJ2-5; D gene uncertain. The CDR3 consists of 11 residues. The V end was cut by 6 bases, the J end by 5 bases, with 7 bases between. The germline V gene has CDR1 SGHAT and CDR2 FQNNGV. The CDR3 bases are TGTGCCAGCAGGGTAACCGAGACCCAGTACTTC. Translated, it gives CASRVTETQYF.

The chain couples TRBV28 to TRBJ2-7; no clear D gene. This CDR3 is built from 13 residues. Trimming took 2 bases from V and 3 from J, leaving 8 bases between them. Germline lookup yields CDR1 MDHEN and CDR2 SYDVKM. Here the CDR3 reads CASSLGRIYEQYF. For the CDR3, the DNA is TGTGCCAGCAGTTTAGGACGGATCTACGAGCAGTACTTC.

The chain carries TRBV2 and TRBJ2-1; D could derive from TRBD1 or TRBD2 (5 bases each). Trimming removed 4 bases at V and 3 bases at J, with 7 bases between. The CDR3 has 13 residues. Germline assignment: CDR1 SNHLY and CDR2 FYNNEI. CDR3 protein: CASSVGDYNEQFF. The CDR3 nucleotides read TGTGCCAGCAGTGTGGGGGACTACAATGAGCAGTTCTTC.

In this sample, this clone turned up a few times. The V gene is TRBV7-6, the J gene TRBJ2-1; D unclear. The CDR3 is 13 amino acids. Germline V gene sequence: CDR1 SGHVS, CDR2 FNYEAQ. The ends were cut back, 2 bases at V and 6 bases at J, with 8 bases in the middle. In DNA, the CDR3 is TGTGCCAGCAGCTTAAGCGTTATCAATGAGCAGTTCTTC. It is translated as CASSLSVINEQFF. Variable domain in full (rest from reference TRBV7-6 and TRBJ2-1): GAGVSQSPRYKVTKRGQDVALRCDPISGHVSLYWYRQALGQGPEFLTYFNYEAQQDKSGLPNDRFSAERPEGSISTLTIQRTEQRDSAMYRCASSLSVINEQFFGPGTRLTVL.

The chain is built from TRBV6-5 and TRBJ2-7, with D possibly matching TRBD1 (6 bases). This CDR3 contains 13 residues. Trimming shortened V by 4 bases and J by 1 base, and 8 bases separated the two germline ends. CDR1 MNHEY and CDR2 SVGAGI come from the germline V gene. In DNA, the CDR3 is TGTGCCAGCAGTTCCGGACAGTCCTACGAGCAGTACTTC. This translates into CASSSGQSYEQYF.

This sequence joins TRBV15 and TRBJ2-2; D is uncertain. CDR3 length: 14 residues. V shed 0 bases and J shed 6 bases, with 8 bases lying between them. Germline V gene sequence: CDR1 LNHNV, CDR2 YYDKDF (reference sequence). The CDR3 protein is CATSRDRGAGELFF. DNA for the CDR3: TGTGCCACCAGCAGAGATAGAGGAGCCGGGGAGCTGTTTTTT.

The chain employs TRBV25-1 and TRBJ1-2; perhaps TRBD1 as D (6 bases). V was clipped by 4 bases and J by 0 bases, with 9 bases between them. The germline CDR1 and CDR2 sequences are MGHDK and SYGVNS. The CDR3 length is 14 residues. The CDR3 here is CASSVGATNYGYTF. CDR3 bases: TGTGCCAGCAGTGTGGGGGCTACTAACTATGGCTACACCTTC.

This clone was found a few times. The chain links TRBV29-1 to TRBJ1-1; D call uncertain. The germline V and J ends were trimmed by 5 bases and 3 bases, with 4 bases remaining between them. This CDR3 has 10 amino acids. The germline CDR1 and CDR2 sequences are SQVTM and ANQGSEA. The CDR3 DNA is TGCAGCGTTCGCGACACTGAAGCTTTCTTT. It codes for CSVRDTEAFF.

The chain uses TRBV6-1 and TRBJ2-7; the D is unclear. The CDR3 is 11 residues long. The V end lost 2 bases, the J end lost 3 bases, and 2 bases lay between the germline ends. The germline CDR1 and CDR2 sequences are MNHNS and SASEGT. CDR3 sequence (DNA): TGTGCCAGCAGTGAATACTACGAGCAGTACTTC. As protein: CASSEYYEQYF.

The chain has TRBV19 and TRBJ2-1; 13 bases are a match to TRBD2. V lost 5 bases and J lost 15; bases outside the gene matches: 4. This CDR3 has 12 residues. CDR1 is LNHDA, CDR2 SQIVND, per germline (reference sequence). The CDR3 DNA follows: TGTGCCAGTAGTCCGGGACTAGCGGGGCCGTTCTTC. Translating gives CASSPGLAGPFF.

The rearrangement uses TRBV6-1 and TRBJ1-5; 10 positions match TRBD1. J lost 4 bases, V lost 4 bases, and 7 bases had no gene match. The CDR3 is 16 amino acids. Germline-derived CDR1 and CDR2 are MNHNS and SASEGT. CDR3 sequence (DNA): TGTGCCAGCAGTGCTGACAGGGGGCTCGGGAATCAGCCCCAGCATTTT. It is translated as CASSADRGLGNQPQHF.

J is TRBJ2-7 and V is TRBV7-2, with 10 nucleotides matching TRBD1. Germline-derived CDR1 and CDR2 are SGHTA and FQGNSA. The V and J ends lost 4 bases and 7 bases, in that order; junction bases with no gene match: 7. This CDR3 has 14 amino acids. The CDR3 is CASSSGQGSREQYF. CDR3 bases: TGTGCCAGCAGCTCGGGACAGGGGAGTCGTGAGCAGTACTTC.

V usage is TRBV11-2 and J usage is TRBJ1-5; no firm D call. Germline V gives CDR1 SGHAT, CDR2 FQNNGV. Trimming removed 4 bases at V and 4 bases at J, with 8 bases between. The CDR3 loop spans 13 amino acids. The CDR3 region has the DNA TGTGCCAGCAGCTCAGAAACTAATCAGCCCCAGCATTTT. It specifies CASSSETNQPQHF.

This clone occurred once. This chain links TRBV5-1 with TRBJ1-1, with D hard to call. Trimming stripped 2 bases from V and 11 bases from J, with 16 bases between. The CDR3 runs to 13 residues. Germline CDR1 SGHRS, CDR2 YFSETQ. The CDR3 spells CASSLTSQYEAFF. In nucleotides, the CDR3 is TGCGCCAGCAGCTTAACTTCACAGTACGAGGCTTTCTTT.

V gene TRBV27 combines with J gene TRBJ2-2; the D is unclear. Germline lookup yields CDR1 MNHEY and CDR2 SMNVEV (reference sequence). Trimming cost V 7 bases and J 4 bases, with 13 bases left between them. CDR3 length: 14 residues. The CDR3 DNA reads as TGTGCCAGCAAACTCGGTGGATTCACCGGGGAGCTGTTTTTT. It specifies CASKLGGFTGELFF.

This sequence joins TRBV11-2 and TRBJ2-7, with D tentatively TRBD1 (5 bases). Germline V gene data show CDR1 as SGHAT and CDR2 as FQNNGV. The V and J ends lost 3 bases and 2 bases respectively, with 11 bases between them. This CDR3 has 14 residues. CDR3 bases: TGTGCCAGCAGCTTCGGCGCAGGGCCCTACGAGCAGTACTTC. This translates into CASSFGAGPYEQYF.

The chain recombines TRBV15 with TRBJ1-1; possibly TRBD1 for D (6 bases). The CDR3 is 14 residues long. V gave up 11 bases and J gave up 3 bases, with 19 bases separating them. From germline, CDR1 is LNHNV and CDR2 YYDKDF (reference sequence). CDR3 coding DNA: TGTGCCCCGGAGAGCTGGGGGCGCGACACTGAAGCTTTCTTT. Encoded protein: CAPESWGRDTEAFF.

The chain couples TRBV7-3 to TRBJ2-5, with a tentative D call TRBD2 (6 bases). Trimming pared 5 bases from V and 5 bases from J, leaving 15 bases between. The CDR3 has 14 amino acids. Per germline, CDR1 SGHTA and CDR2 FQGTGA. In DNA form, the CDR3 reads TGTGCCAGCAGCCCCTTCCCGGGGGATGAGACCCAGTACTTC. The encoded protein is CASSPFPGDETQYF. Looking up the rest from reference TRBV7-3 and TRBJ2-5 gives the full variable domain: GAGVSQTPSNKVTEKGKYVELRCDPISGHTALYWYRQSLGQGPEFLIYFQGTGAADDSGLPNDRFFAVRPEGSVSTLKIQRTERGDSAVYLCASSPFPGDETQYFGPGTRLLVL.